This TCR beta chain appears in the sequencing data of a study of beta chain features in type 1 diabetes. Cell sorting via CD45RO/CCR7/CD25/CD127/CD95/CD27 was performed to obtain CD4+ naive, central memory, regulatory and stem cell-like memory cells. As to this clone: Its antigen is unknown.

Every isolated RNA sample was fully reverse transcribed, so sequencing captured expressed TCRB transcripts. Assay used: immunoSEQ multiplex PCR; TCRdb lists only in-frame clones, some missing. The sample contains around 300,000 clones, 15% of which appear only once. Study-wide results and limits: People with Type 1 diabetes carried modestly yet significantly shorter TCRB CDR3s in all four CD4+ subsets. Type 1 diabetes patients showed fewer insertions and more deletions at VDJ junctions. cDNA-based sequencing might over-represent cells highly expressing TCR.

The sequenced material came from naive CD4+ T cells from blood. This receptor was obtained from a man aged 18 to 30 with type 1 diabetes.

The CDR3 DNA reads TGTGCCAGCAGCTTAGACCATTCCTCCTACGAGCAGTACTTC. It specifies CASSLDHSSYEQYF. The chain is built from TRBV11-2 and TRBJ2-7; D remains ambiguous. V lost 0 bases, J lost 0 bases, and 6 bases lay in between. CDR1 is SGHAT, CDR2 FQNNGV, per germline. The CDR3 runs to 14 residues.